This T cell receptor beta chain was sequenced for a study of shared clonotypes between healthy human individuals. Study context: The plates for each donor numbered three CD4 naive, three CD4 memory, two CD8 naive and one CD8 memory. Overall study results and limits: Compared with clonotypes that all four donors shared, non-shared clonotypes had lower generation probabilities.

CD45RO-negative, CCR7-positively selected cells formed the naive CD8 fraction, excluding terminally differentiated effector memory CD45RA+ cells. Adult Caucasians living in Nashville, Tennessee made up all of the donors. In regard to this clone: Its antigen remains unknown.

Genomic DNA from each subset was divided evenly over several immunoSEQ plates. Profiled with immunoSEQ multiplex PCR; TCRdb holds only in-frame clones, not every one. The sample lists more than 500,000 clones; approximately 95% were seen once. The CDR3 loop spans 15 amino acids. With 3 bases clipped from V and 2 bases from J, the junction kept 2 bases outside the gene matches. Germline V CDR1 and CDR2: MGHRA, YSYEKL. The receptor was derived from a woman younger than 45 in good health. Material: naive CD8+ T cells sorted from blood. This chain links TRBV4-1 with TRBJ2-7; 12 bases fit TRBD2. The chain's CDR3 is CASSHRLAGAYEQYF. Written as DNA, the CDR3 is TGCGCCAGCAGCCACCGACTAGCGGGAGCCTACGAGCAGTACTTC.